Shown below are 17 T cell receptor beta chains from a single sample sequenced in a study of CD8 T cells in Susac syndrome. A quantity of about 0.5 to 1 ug RNA underwent reverse transcription using random hexamers. MiXCR, applied by TCRdb to the immunoSEQ multiplex PCR reads, yields one record per CDR3 protein. The sample lists some 150,000 distinct CDR3 sequences, approximately 94% occurring once. Sequenced input: CD8+ T cells from PBMCs. Receptor source: a human donor with multiple sclerosis.

V usage is TRBV5-6 and J usage is TRBJ2-1; D perhaps matches TRBD1 (6 bases). CDR3 length: 15 amino acids. Germline CDR1 is SGHDT and CDR2 is YYEEEE. The germline V and J ends were trimmed by 3 bases and 8 bases, with 18 bases remaining between them. The CDR3 sequence is CASSSNRVPEYEQFF. CDR3 nucleotides: TGTGCCAGCAGCTCAAACAGGGTTCCCGAGTATGAGCAGTTCTTC.

In DNA, the CDR3 is TGTGCCAGCAGTCCGGGACTAGCGGGTTTCAGAGAGCAGTACTTC. Translation: CASSPGLAGFREQYF. The chain uses TRBV27 and TRBJ2-7; 12 positions agree with TRBD2. J gave up 7 bases and V 5 bases, and 9 bases lay outside the gene matches. The CDR3 covers 15 residues. Germline lookup yields CDR1 MNHEY and CDR2 SMNVEV (reference sequence).

J is TRBJ2-1 and V is TRBV15; D is uncertain. V lost 5 bases to trimming and J lost 3 bases, with 5 bases between them. Germline CDR1 is LNHNV and CDR2 is YYDKDF (reference sequence). This CDR3 has 12 amino acids. The CDR3 spells CATSGDYNEQFF. CDR3 DNA sequence: TGTGCCACCAGCGGGGACTACAATGAGCAGTTCTTC.

The rearrangement joins TRBV20-1 to TRBJ1-2; 9 nucleotides agree with TRBD1. Germline V gene sequence: CDR1 DFQATT, CDR2 SNEGSKA (reference sequence). Trimming took 6 bases from V and 4 from J; bases not matched to a gene: 3. The CDR3 extends over 12 amino acids. The CDR3 protein is CSALGQGYGYTF. In nucleotides, the CDR3 is TGCAGTGCCTTGGGACAGGGCTATGGCTACACCTTC.

V usage is TRBV7-6 and J usage is TRBJ2-7; D unresolved. Trimming pared 0 bases from V and 1 base from J, leaving 13 bases between. The CDR3 extends over 16 amino acids. Germline V CDR1 and CDR2: SGHVS, FNYEAQ. The CDR3 here is CASSLALPTQSYEQYF. In DNA, the CDR3 is TGTGCCAGCAGCTTAGCGCTCCCCACTCAATCCTACGAGCAGTACTTC. Full variable domain (missing parts from reference TRBV7-6 and TRBJ2-7): GAGVSQSPRYKVTKRGQDVALRCDPISGHVSLYWYRQALGQGPEFLTYFNYEAQQDKSGLPNDRFSAERPEGSISTLTIQRTEQRDSAMYRCASSLALPTQSYEQYFGPGTRLTVT.

This chain links TRBV15 with TRBJ2-7; D is ambiguous. Germline lookup yields CDR1 LNHNV and CDR2 YYDKDF (reference sequence). The CDR3 runs 12 residues. V was pared by 2 bases and J by 6 bases, with 8 bases between. The DNA of the CDR3 is TGTGCCACCAGCAGAATAGGTGGCGAGCAGTACTTC. Translated, it gives CATSRIGGEQYF.

The rearrangement joins TRBV7-9 to TRBJ1-1, with unresolved D. Trimming pared 5 bases from V and 0 bases from J, leaving 16 bases between. The CDR3 totals 16 residues. CDR1 and CDR2 (germline): SEHNR, FQNEAQ (reference sequence). CDR3 protein: CASSVIRVMMNTEAFF. Written as DNA, the CDR3 is TGTGCCAGCAGCGTCATAAGAGTCATGATGAACACTGAAGCTTTCTTT.

The CDR3 protein is CASSDRDRGQETQYF. CDR3 nucleotides: TGTGCCAGCAGCGACCGGGACAGGGGACAAGAGACCCAGTACTTC. The V call is TRBV7-9, the J call TRBJ2-5, with 10 bases that match TRBD1. Germline V gene sequence: CDR1 SEHNR, CDR2 FQNEAQ (reference sequence). Losses at the gene ends were 5 bases for V and 2 bases for J; bases not matched to a gene: 5. CDR3 length equals 15 residues.

V and J are TRBV7-9 and TRBJ2-1; TRBD2 matches 9 bases. The V and J ends lost 7 bases and 8 bases, in that order; junction bases with no gene match: 12. Germline-derived CDR1 and CDR2 are SEHNR and FQNEAQ (reference sequence). The CDR3 has 15 residues. This chain's CDR3 is CASNFLAGIEDEQFF. CDR3 DNA: TGTGCCAGCAACTTCCTAGCGGGGATAGAGGATGAGCAGTTCTTC.

The chain joins TRBV30 to TRBJ2-7; maybe TRBD1 (6 bases). Trimming pared 8 bases from V and 1 base from J, leaving 12 bases between. Germline CDR1 GTSNPN, CDR2 SVGIG (reference sequence). The length of the CDR3 is 12 residues. This chain's CDR3 is CAIGQGSYEQYF. CDR3 nucleotides: TGTGCCATCGGCCAGGGGTCCTACGAGCAGTACTTC.

The sample holds a few counts of this clonotype. This chain links TRBV4-2 with TRBJ2-7; 9 nucleotides line up with TRBD1. The CDR3 loop spans 14 amino acids. CDR1 and CDR2 (germline): LGHNA, YNFKEQ. The J segment lost 4 bases and the V segment lost 4 bases, leaving 5 bases of the junction unmatched. The CDR3 loop is CASSPGTGRYEQYF. For the CDR3, the DNA is TGTGCCAGCAGCCCCGGGACAGGGAGGTACGAGCAGTACTTC.

V gene TRBV9 combines with J gene TRBJ2-1, with D tentatively TRBD2 (7 bases). From germline, CDR1 is SGDLS and CDR2 YYNGEE. V lost 0 bases and J lost 10, with 14 bases in between. The CDR3 sequence is 14 residues long. The CDR3 spells CASSVGRGPAEQFF. CDR3 DNA sequence: TGTGCCAGCAGCGTAGGGCGGGGGCCCGCCGAGCAGTTCTTC.

This clonotype has a single count. The genes are TRBV9 and TRBJ2-3; the match to TRBD1 covers 12 bases. This CDR3 contains 17 residues. Looked up from germline, CDR1 is SGDLS and CDR2 is YYNGEE. V shed 0 bases, J shed 4 bases, and the junction held 6 bases outside the gene matches. CDR3 sequence reads: CASSVDLGQGASDTQYF. As DNA, the CDR3 is TGTGCCAGCAGCGTAGATCTGGGACAGGGGGCATCAGATACGCAGTATTTT.

J is TRBJ2-1 and V is TRBV27, with 10 bases fitting TRBD2. The V gene's germline CDR1 is MNHEY and CDR2 SMNVEV (reference sequence). This CDR3 is 15 amino acids long. J lost 1 base, V lost 7 bases, and 4 bases had no gene match. CDR3 bases: TGTGCCAGCATGGCTAGCGGGGGATCCTACAATGAGCAGTTCTTC. Protein: CASMASGGSYNEQFF.

This chain's CDR3 is CASSLEPPGRYPSYEQYF. The DNA for the CDR3 is TGTGCCAGCAGCTTAGAACCCCCGGGCCGTTATCCCTCCTACGAGCAGTACTTC. The chain couples TRBV5-5 to TRBJ2-7, with no clear D. This CDR3 is built from 18 residues. V was pared by 2 bases and J by 0 bases, with 21 bases between. Germline V gene lookup returns CDR1 SGHKS and CDR2 YYEKEE (reference sequence). Complete variable domain (other parts from reference TRBV5-5 and TRBJ2-7): DAGVTQSPTHLIKTRGQQVTLRCSPISGHKSVSWYQQVLGQGPQFIFQYYEKEERGRGNFPDRFSARQFPNYSSELNVNALLLGDSALYLCASSLEPPGRYPSYEQYFGPGTRLTVT.

This clonotype was seen once. This chain joins TRBV9 and TRBJ1-2; no firm D call. The germline V gene encodes CDR1 SGDLS and CDR2 YYNGEE. The CDR3 is made up of 14 amino acids. The germline V and J ends were trimmed by 3 bases and 3 bases, with 12 bases remaining between them. The CDR3 coding sequence is TGTGCCAGCAGCGCCCCCCGAGGAGACTATGGCTACACCTTC. This translates into CASSAPRGDYGYTF.

The chain is built from TRBV9 and TRBJ2-3; D is perhaps TRBD1 or TRBD2 (5 bases each). Trimming pared 6 bases from V and 0 bases from J, leaving 14 bases between. CDR3 length: 15 residues. Looked up from germline, CDR1 is SGDLS and CDR2 is YYNGEE. DNA for the CDR3: TGTGCCAGCACTGGGGCTAGCCCTAGCACAGATACGCAGTATTTT. Its protein is CASTGASPSTDTQYF.